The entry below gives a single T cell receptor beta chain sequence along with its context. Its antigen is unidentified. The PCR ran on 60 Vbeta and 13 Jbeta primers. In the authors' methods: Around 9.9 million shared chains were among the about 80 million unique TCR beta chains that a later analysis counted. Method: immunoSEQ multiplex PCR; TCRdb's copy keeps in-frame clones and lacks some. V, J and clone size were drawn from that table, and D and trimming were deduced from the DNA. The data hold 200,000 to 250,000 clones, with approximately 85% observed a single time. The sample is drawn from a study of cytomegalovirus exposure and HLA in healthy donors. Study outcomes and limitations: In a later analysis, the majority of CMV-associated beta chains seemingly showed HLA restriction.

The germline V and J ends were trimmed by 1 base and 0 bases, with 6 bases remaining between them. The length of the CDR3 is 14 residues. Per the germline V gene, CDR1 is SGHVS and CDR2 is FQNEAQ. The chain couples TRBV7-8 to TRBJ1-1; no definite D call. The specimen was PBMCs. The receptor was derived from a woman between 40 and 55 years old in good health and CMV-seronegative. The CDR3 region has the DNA TGTGCCAGCAGCTTAGTTTACATGAACACTGAAGCTTTCTTT. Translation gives CASSLVYMNTEAFF.